This T cell receptor beta chain was captured by sequencing in a study of T cell clones after liver transplantation. Study-wide results and limits: The donor-reactive repertoire was only partly measurable in two subjects, lacking donor cells.

This table comes from immunoSEQ multiplex PCR, and its TCRdb copy is limited to in-frame clones, with some not included. The table lists thousands of clones, around 80% of them singletons. Unstimulated PBMCs were sorted into CD3+CD4+ and CD3+CD8+ populations. With 1 base clipped from V and 6 bases from J, the junction kept 6 bases outside the gene matches. The CDR3 sequence is 15 residues long. Looked up from germline, CDR1 is SGHRS and CDR2 is YFSETQ. A word on this clone: Its target is unknown.

The specimen comprised CD8+ T cells from blood, sampled 24 months after liver transplant. This sequence was found in a human patient who received a liver transplant. Some T cells may be supplied by the graft donor. The chain combines TRBV5-1 with TRBJ2-2; 7 bases match TRBD2. The DNA for the CDR3 is TGCGCCAGCAGCTTGCTCCGCGGGAGCCCCGGGGAGCTGTTTTTT. Encoded protein: CASSLLRGSPGELFF.